This T cell receptor beta chain stems from a study of cytomegalovirus exposure and HLA in healthy donors. The overall study: An early data release held approximately 80 million unique TCRs from HLA-typed donors. Around 83% of roughly 400 genotyped donors fell in the Caucasian-associated ancestry cluster.

PCR used 60 Vbeta primers and 13 Jbeta primers. Authors' methods: Roughly 76 million unique TCR beta chains, about 11 million of them shared, were counted by a later analysis. Clones were read by immunoSEQ multiplex PCR, and TCRdb kept only the in-frame ones, dropping some. The V and J calls and clone size come from that table; D and trimming were worked out from the DNA. This sample carries around 150,000 clones, roughly 83% of them seen once, and the ten largest clones take around 4.5%. The CDR3 sequence is 16 residues long. The ends were cut back, 3 bases at V and 2 bases at J, with 17 bases in the middle. The V gene's germline CDR1 is SGHDT and CDR2 YYEEEE.

V is TRBV5-6 and J is TRBJ1-2; no definite D call. Sequences were obtained from PBMCs. The clonotype was recovered from a middle-aged man in good health and CMV-seropositive. The CDR3 loop reads CASSSWRQNKNYGYTF. The CDR3 coding sequence is TGTGCCAGCAGCTCATGGAGGCAGAACAAAAACTATGGCTACACCTTC.